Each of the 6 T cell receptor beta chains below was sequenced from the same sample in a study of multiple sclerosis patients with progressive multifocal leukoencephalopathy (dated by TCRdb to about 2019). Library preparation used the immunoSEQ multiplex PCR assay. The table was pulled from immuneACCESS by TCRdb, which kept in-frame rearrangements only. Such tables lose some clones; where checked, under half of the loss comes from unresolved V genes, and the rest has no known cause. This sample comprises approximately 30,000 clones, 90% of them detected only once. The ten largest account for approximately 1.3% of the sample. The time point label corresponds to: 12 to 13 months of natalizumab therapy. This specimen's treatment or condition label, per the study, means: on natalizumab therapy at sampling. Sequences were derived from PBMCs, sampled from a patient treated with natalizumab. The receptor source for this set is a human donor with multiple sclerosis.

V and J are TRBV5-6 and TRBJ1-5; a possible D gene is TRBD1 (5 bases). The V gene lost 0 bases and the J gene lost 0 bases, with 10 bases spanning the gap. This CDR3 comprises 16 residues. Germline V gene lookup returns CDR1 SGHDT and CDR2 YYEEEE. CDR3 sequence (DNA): TGTGCCAGCAGCTTGGGTTCGACAGCTAGCAATCAGCCCCAGCATTTT. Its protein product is CASSLGSTASNQPQHF.

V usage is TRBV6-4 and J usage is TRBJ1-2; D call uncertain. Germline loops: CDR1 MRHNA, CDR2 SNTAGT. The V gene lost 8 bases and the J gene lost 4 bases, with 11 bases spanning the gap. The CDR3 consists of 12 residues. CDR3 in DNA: TGTGCCAGCGGGAGCGAGGTCTATGGCTACACCTTC. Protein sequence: CASGSEVYGYTF.

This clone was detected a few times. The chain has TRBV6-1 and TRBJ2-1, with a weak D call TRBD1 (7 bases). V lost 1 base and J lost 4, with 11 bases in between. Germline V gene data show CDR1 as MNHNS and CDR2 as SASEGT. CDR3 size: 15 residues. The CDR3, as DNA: TGTGCCAGCAGTGAAGGGCAGGGGGGATACAATGAGCAGTTCTTC. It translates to CASSEGQGGYNEQFF.

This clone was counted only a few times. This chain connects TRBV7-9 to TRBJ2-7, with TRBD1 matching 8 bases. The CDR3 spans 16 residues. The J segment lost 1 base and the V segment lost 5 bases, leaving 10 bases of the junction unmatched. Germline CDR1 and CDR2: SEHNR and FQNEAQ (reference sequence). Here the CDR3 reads CASSAGTGFLSYEQYF. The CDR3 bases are TGTGCCAGCAGCGCCGGGACAGGCTTTCTTTCCTACGAGCAGTACTTC.

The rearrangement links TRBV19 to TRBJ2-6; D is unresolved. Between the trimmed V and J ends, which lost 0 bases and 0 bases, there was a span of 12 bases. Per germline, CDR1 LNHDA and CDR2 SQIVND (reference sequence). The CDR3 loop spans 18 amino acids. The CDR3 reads CASSIDTVGHSGANVLTF. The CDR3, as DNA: TGTGCCAGTAGTATAGATACGGTGGGCCACTCTGGGGCCAACGTCCTGACTTTC.

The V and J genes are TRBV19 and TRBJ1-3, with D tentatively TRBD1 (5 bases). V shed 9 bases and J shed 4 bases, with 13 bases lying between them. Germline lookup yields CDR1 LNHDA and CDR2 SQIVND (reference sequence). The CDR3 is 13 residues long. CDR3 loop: CASKGASGNTIYF. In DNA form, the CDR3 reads TGTGCCAGCAAAGGGGCTTCGGGAAACACCATATATTTT. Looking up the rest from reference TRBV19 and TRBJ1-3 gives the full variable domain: DGGITQSPKYLFRKEGQNVTLSCEQNLNHDAMYWYRQDPGQGLRLIYYSQIVNDFQKGDIAEGYSVSREKKESFPLTVTSAQKNPTAFYLCASKGASGNTIYFGEGSWLTVV.